The clone carrying this TCR beta chain was seen once. This CDR3 comprises 12 residues. V was clipped by 5 bases and J by 9 bases, with 11 bases between them. CDR1 and CDR2 from the germline V gene are SGHTA and FQGNSA. The sample originates from a study of identical twins. TCRdb fed the 5' RACE reads into MiXCR, producing one record per CDR3 protein. The data contain 210,000 or so distinct CDR3 sequences, 15% to 20% of them singletons. In addition, the sample was reused for a study of T cells expressing NK-cell markers.

Sequenced: CD8+ T cells sorted from blood. The V call is TRBV7-2, the J call TRBJ2-1, with D unresolved. The clonotype originates from a woman between 18 and 30 years old in good health. DNA of the CDR3: TGTGCCAGCAGCGGGGTGTACGGTGAGCAGTTCTTC. As protein: CASSGVYGEQFF.